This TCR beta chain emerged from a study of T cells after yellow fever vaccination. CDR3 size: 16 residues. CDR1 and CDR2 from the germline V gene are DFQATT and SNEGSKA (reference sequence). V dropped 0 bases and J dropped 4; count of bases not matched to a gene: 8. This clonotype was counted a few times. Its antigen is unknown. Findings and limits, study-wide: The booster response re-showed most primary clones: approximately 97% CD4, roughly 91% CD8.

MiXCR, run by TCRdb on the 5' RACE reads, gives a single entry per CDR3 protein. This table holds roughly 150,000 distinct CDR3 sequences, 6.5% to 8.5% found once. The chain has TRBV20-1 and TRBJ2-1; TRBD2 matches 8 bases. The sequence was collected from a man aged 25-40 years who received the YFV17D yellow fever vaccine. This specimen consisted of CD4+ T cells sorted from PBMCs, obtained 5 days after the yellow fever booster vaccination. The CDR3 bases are TGCAGTGCTAGAGATCTCGCGGCTAGCGGGTACAATGAGCAGTTCTTC. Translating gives CSARDLAASGYNEQFF.